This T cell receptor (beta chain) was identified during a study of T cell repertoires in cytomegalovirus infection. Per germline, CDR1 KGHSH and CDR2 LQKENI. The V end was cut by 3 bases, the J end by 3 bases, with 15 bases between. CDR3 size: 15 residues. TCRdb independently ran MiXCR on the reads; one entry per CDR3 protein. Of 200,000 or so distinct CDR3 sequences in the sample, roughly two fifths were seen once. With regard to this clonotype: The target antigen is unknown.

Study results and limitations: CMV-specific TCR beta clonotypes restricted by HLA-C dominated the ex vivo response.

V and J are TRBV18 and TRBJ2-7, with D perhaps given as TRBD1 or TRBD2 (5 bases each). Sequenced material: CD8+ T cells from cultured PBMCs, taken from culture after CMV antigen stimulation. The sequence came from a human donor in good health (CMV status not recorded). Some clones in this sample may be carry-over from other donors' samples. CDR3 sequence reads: CASSPKKGPLYEQYF. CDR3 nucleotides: TGTGCCAGCTCACCGAAGAAGGGACCGCTCTACGAGCAGTACTTC.